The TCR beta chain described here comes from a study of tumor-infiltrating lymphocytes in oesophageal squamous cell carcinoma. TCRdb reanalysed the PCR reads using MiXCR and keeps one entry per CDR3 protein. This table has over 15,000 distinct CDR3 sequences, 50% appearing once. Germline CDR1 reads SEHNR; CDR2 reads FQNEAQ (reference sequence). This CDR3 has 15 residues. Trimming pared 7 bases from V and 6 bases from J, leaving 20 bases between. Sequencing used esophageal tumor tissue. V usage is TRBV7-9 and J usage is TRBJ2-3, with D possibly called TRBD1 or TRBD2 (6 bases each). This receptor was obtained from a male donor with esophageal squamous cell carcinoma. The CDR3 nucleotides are TGTGCCAGCACCCTCCTGTGGGGGGCTGGGGATACGCAGTATTTT. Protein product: CASTLLWGAGDTQYF.